A selection of T cell receptor beta chains follows, all from one sample in a study of cytomegalovirus exposure and HLA in healthy donors. Sequencing was performed with immunoSEQ multiplex PCR; in TCRdb, only in-frame clones are kept and a portion is missing. There are some 71,000 clones in the sample; 75% to 80% occur only once, and about 3.3% lies in the top ten. The sequencing input was PBMCs. Receptors originate from a man between 18 and 35 years old in good health and CMV-seronegative. CDR3s include the opening cysteine and the closing phenylalanine or tryptophan. A D gene is named only where the DNA matches it firmly. Size is stated for part of the rows, as once, few or many counts, or as a class when the clone is expanded.

clone size | D gene | J gene | V gene | CDR3 protein | CDR3 DNA
. | TRBD1 | TRBJ1-6 | TRBV4-2 | CASSQGGTGDYNSPLHF | TGTGCCAGCAGCCAGGGCGGGACAGGCGATTATAATTCACCCCTCCACTTT
. | TRBD1 | TRBJ2-1 | TRBV29-1 | CSVPFRTGADSHGANYNEQFF | TGCAGCGTGCCCTTTAGGACAGGGGCGGACTCCCACGGGGCAAATTACAATGAGCAGTTCTTC
. | . | TRBJ2-5 | TRBV2 | CASSWDLQETQYF | TGTGCCAGCAGTTGGGACTTACAAGAGACCCAGTACTTC
. | . | TRBJ1-2 | TRBV2 | CASSGGGGGQSGYTF | TGTGCCAGCAGTGGAGGGGGGGGAGGGCAGTCTGGCTACACCTTC
. | . | TRBJ1-1 | TRBV5-1 | CASSLDGLNTEAFF | TGCGCCAGCAGCTTGGACGGTCTGAACACTGAAGCTTTCTTT
few | . | TRBJ1-5 | TRBV4-2 | CASSQEVQSNQPQHF | TGTGCCAGCAGCCAAGAGGTTCAGAGCAATCAGCCCCAGCATTTT
medium-sized | . | TRBJ2-2 | TRBV4-3 | CASSQDLPNTGELFF | TGCGCCAGCAGCCAAGATCTACCGAACACCGGGGAGCTGTTTTTT
few | . | TRBJ2-5 | TRBV7-8 | CASSLVVTTETQYF | TGTGCCAGCAGCTTAGTCGTTACTACGGAGACCCAGTACTTC
. | TRBD2 | TRBJ2-5 | TRBV30 | CAWTGGPQETQYF | TGTGCCTGGACGGGGGGGCCCCAAGAGACCCAGTACTTC
. | TRBD1 | TRBJ1-1 | TRBV6-1 | CASSADRRNTEAFF | TGTGCCAGCAGTGCGGACAGGCGGAACACTGAAGCTTTCTTT
. | TRBD2 | TRBJ2-2 | TRBV7-3 | CASSLTGGAGELFF | TGTGCCAGCAGCTTAACCGGGGGGGCCGGGGAGCTGTTTTTT
few | . | TRBJ1-1 | TRBV19 | CASKGTAGGTEAFF | TGTGCCAGTAAGGGGACGGCAGGAGGGACTGAAGCTTTCTTT
. | . | TRBJ2-2 | TRBV4-3 | CASSQDGVLVGELFF | TGCGCCAGCAGCCAAGACGGGGTCTTGGTCGGGGAGCTGTTTTTT
once | TRBD1 | TRBJ1-3 | TRBV4-3 | CASSQEPGQGLGSGNTIYF | TGCGCCAGCAGCCAAGAGCCGGGACAGGGATTGGGCTCTGGAAACACCATATATTTT
. | . | TRBJ1-1 | TRBV5-1 | CASTLGGEAFF | TGCGCCAGCACTTTGGGCGGGGAAGCTTTCTTT
once | TRBD2 | TRBJ2-7 | TRBV30 | CASGLADYEQYF | TGTGCCTCGGGACTAGCGGACTACGAGCAGTACTTC
few | TRBD2 | TRBJ2-1 | TRBV7-9 | CASSSTRGAVDEQFF | TGTGCCAGCAGTTCTACGCGGGGGGCGGTGGATGAGCAGTTCTTC
. | TRBD2 | TRBJ2-2 | TRBV6-4 | CASRPAYSGGSNTGELFF | TGTGCCAGCAGACCCGCTTATAGCGGGGGTTCGAACACCGGGGAGCTGTTTTTT
. | TRBD1 | TRBJ2-3 | TRBV6-4 | CASSAESGQGLDTQYF | TGTGCCAGCAGTGCCGAGTCGGGACAGGGACTTGATACGCAGTATTTT
. | . | TRBJ1-5 | TRBV4-3 | CASSQSVFPNQPQHF | TGCGCCAGCAGCCAATCAGTCTTCCCCAATCAGCCCCAGCATTTT
few | . | TRBJ1-1 | TRBV7-6 | CASSALQGRGPDTEAFF | TGTGCCAGCAGCGCGCTACAGGGAAGGGGACCGGACACTGAAGCTTTCTTT
. | . | TRBJ2-1 | TRBV7-2 | CASSLDESEQFF | TGTGCCAGCAGCTTAGATGAGTCTGAGCAGTTCTTC
. | . | TRBJ1-1 | TRBV4-2 | CASSQEGGQDTEAFF | TGTGCCAGCAGCCAAGAGGGGGGGCAGGACACTGAAGCTTTCTTT
. | . | TRBJ1-1 | TRBV29-1 | CSVEEQGGGTEAFF | TGCAGCGTTGAGGAACAGGGAGGGGGGACTGAAGCTTTCTTT
. | . | TRBJ2-5 | TRBV19 | CASSVADQETQYF | TGTGCCAGTAGTGTGGCAGACCAAGAGACCCAGTACTTC
few | . | TRBJ1-1 | TRBV4-3 | CASSPDRHTEAFF | TGCGCCAGCAGCCCTGACAGGCACACTGAAGCTTTCTTT
. | TRBD1 | TRBJ1-2 | TRBV5-1 | CASTQGGYGYTF | TGCGCCAGCACCCAGGGGGGCTATGGCTACACCTTC
. | TRBD1 | TRBJ2-2 | TRBV6-1 | CASRYRDRVTGELFF | TGTGCCAGCAGATACCGGGACAGGGTTACCGGGGAGCTGTTTTTT
. | . | TRBJ1-1 | TRBV11-3 | CASSLRRGTEAFF | TGTGCCAGCAGCTTAAGGCGGGGTACTGAAGCTTTCTTT
. | TRBD1 | TRBJ1-1 | TRBV28 | CASSFQQGMNTEAFF | TGTGCCAGCAGTTTCCAACAGGGGATGAACACTGAAGCTTTCTTT
. | TRBD1 | TRBJ2-7 | TRBV2 | CASKQGAPEQYF | TGTGCCAGCAAGCAGGGGGCGCCTGAGCAGTACTTC
few | . | TRBJ1-5 | TRBV11-2 | CASSPARHSNQPQHF | TGTGCCAGCAGCCCCGCGAGGCATAGCAATCAGCCCCAGCATTTT
. | . | TRBJ1-2 | TRBV19 | CASSPYGGYGYTF | TGTGCCAGTAGCCCATACGGCGGCTATGGCTACACCTTC
. | . | TRBJ2-1 | TRBV11-2 | CASRSFGGGDEQFF | TGTGCCAGCAGATCCTTTGGGGGCGGTGATGAGCAGTTCTTC
. | . | TRBJ1-2 | TRBV19 | CASSINGGYGYTF | TGTGCCAGTAGTATAAACGGGGGCTATGGCTACACCTTC
. | TRBD2 | TRBJ2-1 | TRBV6-1 | CASSEWGGSTSGEFF | TGTGCCAGCAGTGAATGGGGGGGGTCCACGTCTGGGGAGTTCTTC
. | TRBD1 | TRBJ2-1 | TRBV19 | CASTDRAANEQFF | TGTGCCAGTACTGACAGGGCTGCCAATGAGCAGTTCTTC
. | . | TRBJ2-2 | TRBV6-4 | CASSPYDEAGELFF | TGTGCCAGCAGTCCATACGATGAGGCCGGGGAGCTGTTTTTT
. | TRBD2 | TRBJ2-5 | TRBV9 | CASSVGAGGETQYF | TGTGCCAGCAGCGTAGGAGCGGGGGGAGAGACCCAGTACTTC
. | . | TRBJ1-3 | TRBV7-3 | CASQSLRGNTIYF | TGTGCCAGCCAGTCTCTCCGTGGAAACACCATATATTTT
. | . | TRBJ2-3 | TRBV7-9 | CASSSGIDTQYF | TGTGCCAGCAGCTCCGGGATAGATACGCAGTATTTT
. | TRBD1 | TRBJ1-1 | TRBV7-8 | CASSPNRGRTEAFF | TGTGCCAGCAGCCCGAACAGGGGGCGCACTGAAGCTTTCTTT
. | TRBD1 | TRBJ1-2 | TRBV7-2 | CASSLGQGGSGYTF | TGTGCCAGCAGCTTGGGACAGGGGGGGAGTGGCTACACCTTC
. | . | TRBJ2-6 | TRBV19 | CASSSAATRANVLTF | TGTGCCAGTAGTTCCGCGGCCACTAGGGCCAACGTCCTGACTTTC
few | . | TRBJ2-6 | TRBV4-2 | CASSQDNSGANVLTF | TGTGCCAGCAGCCAAGACAACTCTGGGGCCAACGTCCTGACTTTC
few | . | TRBJ1-6 | TRBV7-6 | CASSLGRGGSSYNSPLHF | TGTGCCAGCAGCTTAGGTAGGGGGGGTAGCTCCTATAATTCACCCCTCCACTTT
. | TRBD2 | TRBJ2-2 | TRBV10-3 | CAIKERGNTGELFF | TGTGCCATCAAAGAGCGGGGGAACACCGGGGAGCTGTTTTTT
once | TRBD1 | TRBJ1-5 | TRBV10-3 | CAISDPGQGDGQPQHF | TGTGCCATCAGTGATCCGGGACAGGGGGACGGTCAGCCCCAGCATTTT
. | . | TRBJ1-5 | TRBV4-2 | CASSQPETPLAQHF | TGTGCCAGCAGCCAACCAGAGACTCCCCTTGCCCAGCATTTT
. | . | TRBJ1-1 | TRBV5-1 | CASSLQGAEAFF | TGCGCCAGCAGCTTACAGGGAGCTGAAGCTTTCTTT
. | TRBD1 | TRBJ2-3 | TRBV11-2 | CASSSTGVADTQYF | TGTGCCAGCAGCTCAACAGGGGTGGCAGATACGCAGTATTTT
once | TRBD2 | TRBJ2-2 | TRBV28 | CASSLPHRLAANTGELFF | TGTGCCAGCAGTTTACCCCACCGACTAGCCGCGAACACCGGGGAGCTGTTTTTT
. | TRBD1 | TRBJ1-1 | TRBV5-4 | CASSPGQGYTEAFF | TGTGCCAGCAGCCCGGGACAGGGGTACACTGAAGCTTTCTTT